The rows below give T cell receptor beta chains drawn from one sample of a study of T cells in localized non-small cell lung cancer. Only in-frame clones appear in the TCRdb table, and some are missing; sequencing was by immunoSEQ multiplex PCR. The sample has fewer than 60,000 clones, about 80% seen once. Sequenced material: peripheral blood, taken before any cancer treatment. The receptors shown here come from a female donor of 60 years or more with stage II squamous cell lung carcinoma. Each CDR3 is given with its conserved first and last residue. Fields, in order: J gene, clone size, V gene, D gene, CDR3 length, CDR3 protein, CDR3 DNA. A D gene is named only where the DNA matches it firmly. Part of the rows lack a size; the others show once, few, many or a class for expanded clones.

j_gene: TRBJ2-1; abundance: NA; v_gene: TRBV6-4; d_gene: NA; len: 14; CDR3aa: CASSERAGGNEQFF; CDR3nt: TGTGCCAGCAGTGAAAGGGCTGGCGGCAATGAGCAGTTCTTC
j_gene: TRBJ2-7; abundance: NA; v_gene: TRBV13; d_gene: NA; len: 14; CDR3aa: CASSTETLRYEQYF; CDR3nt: TGTGCCAGCAGCACCGAGACTTTGAGGTACGAGCAGTACTTC
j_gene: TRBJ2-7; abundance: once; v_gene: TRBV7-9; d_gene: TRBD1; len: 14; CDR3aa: CASSPGDRSYEQYF; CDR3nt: TGTGCCAGCAGCCCTGGGGACAGATCCTACGAGCAGTACTTC
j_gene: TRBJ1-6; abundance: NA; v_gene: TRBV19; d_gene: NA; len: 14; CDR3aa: CATGRTFYNSPLHF; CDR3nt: TGTGCCACGGGACGGACCTTTTATAATTCACCCCTCCACTTT
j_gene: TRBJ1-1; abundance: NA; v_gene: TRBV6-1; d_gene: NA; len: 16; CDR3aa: CASSEAGRRGNTEAFF; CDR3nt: TGTGCCAGCAGTGAAGCGGGTCGGAGGGGGAACACTGAAGCTTTCTTT
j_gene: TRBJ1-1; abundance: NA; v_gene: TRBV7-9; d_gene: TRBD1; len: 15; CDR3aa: CASSLKGDRGGEAFF; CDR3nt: TGTGCCAGCAGCTTAAAAGGGGACAGGGGTGGTGAAGCTTTCTTT
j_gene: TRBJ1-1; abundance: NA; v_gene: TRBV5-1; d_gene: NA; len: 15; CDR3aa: CASSLEGDPNTEAFF; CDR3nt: TGCGCCAGCAGCTTGGAAGGGGACCCGAACACTGAAGCTTTCTTT
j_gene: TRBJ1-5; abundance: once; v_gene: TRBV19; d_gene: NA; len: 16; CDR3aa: CASSRRESTSNQPQHF; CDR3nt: TGTGCCAGTAGTCGCCGAGAGTCAACTAGCAATCAGCCCCAGCATTTT
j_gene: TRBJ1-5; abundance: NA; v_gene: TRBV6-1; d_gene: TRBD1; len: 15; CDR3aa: CASSGAQAGGEPQHF; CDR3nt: TGTGCCAGCAGTGGGGCCCAGGCAGGGGGAGAGCCCCAGCATTTT
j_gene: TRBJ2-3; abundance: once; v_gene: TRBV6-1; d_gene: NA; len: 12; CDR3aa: CASSDLADTQYF; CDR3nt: TGTGCCAGCAGTGACCTAGCAGATACGCAGTATTTT
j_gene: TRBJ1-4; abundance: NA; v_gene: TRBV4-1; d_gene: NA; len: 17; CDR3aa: CASSQVGDGTYNEKLFF; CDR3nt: TGCGCCAGCAGCCAAGTGGGGGACGGAACTTATAATGAAAAACTGTTTTTT
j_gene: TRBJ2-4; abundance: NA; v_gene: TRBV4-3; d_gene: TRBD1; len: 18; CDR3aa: CASSRDRQGELSKNIQYF; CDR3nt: TGCGCCAGCAGCCGGGACCGACAGGGGGAATTGTCCAAAAACATTCAGTACTTC
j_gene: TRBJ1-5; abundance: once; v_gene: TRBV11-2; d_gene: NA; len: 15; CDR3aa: CASSRTTGSNQPQHF; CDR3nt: TGTGCCAGCAGCCGCACGACAGGTAGCAATCAGCCCCAGCATTTT
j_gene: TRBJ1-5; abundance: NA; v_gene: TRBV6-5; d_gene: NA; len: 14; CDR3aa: CASGPGRVHQPQHF; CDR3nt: TGTGCCAGCGGACCTGGGAGGGTACACCAGCCCCAGCATTTT
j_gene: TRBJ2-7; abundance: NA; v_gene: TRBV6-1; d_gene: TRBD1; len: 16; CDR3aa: CASSGGSGTATYEQYF; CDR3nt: TGTGCCAGCAGTGGTGGATCCGGGACAGCTACCTACGAGCAGTACTTC
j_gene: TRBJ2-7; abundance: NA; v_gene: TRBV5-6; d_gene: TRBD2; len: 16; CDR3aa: CASSFTKAGGDYEQYF; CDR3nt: TGTGCCAGCAGCTTCACCAAAGCGGGGGGCGACTACGAGCAGTACTTC
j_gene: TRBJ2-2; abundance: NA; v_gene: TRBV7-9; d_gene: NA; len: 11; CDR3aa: CASSYTGELFF; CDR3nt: TGTGCCAGCAGTTACACCGGGGAGCTGTTTTTT
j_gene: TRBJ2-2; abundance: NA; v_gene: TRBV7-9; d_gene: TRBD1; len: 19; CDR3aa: CASSSLSGRDRGNTGELFF; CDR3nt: TGTGCCAGCAGCTCCCTCTCAGGGAGGGACAGGGGGAACACCGGGGAGCTGTTTTTT
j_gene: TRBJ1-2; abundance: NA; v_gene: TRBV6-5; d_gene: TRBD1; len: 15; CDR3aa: CASSDTGEPNYGYTF; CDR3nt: TGTGCCAGCAGCGATACAGGGGAACCCAACTATGGCTACACCTTC
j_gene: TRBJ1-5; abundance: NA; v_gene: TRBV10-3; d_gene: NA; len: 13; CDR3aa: CATQSGLNQPQHF; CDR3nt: TGTGCCACCCAGAGCGGTCTTAATCAGCCCCAGCATTTT
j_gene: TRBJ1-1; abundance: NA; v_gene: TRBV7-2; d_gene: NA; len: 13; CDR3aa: CASSLTEPTEAFF; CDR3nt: TGTGCCAGCAGCTTAACCGAACCCACTGAAGCTTTCTTT